These 6 T cell receptor beta chains were all obtained from the same sample, sequenced in a study of blood T cell repertoires in COVID-19. This table comes from immunoSEQ multiplex PCR, and its TCRdb copy is limited to in-frame clones, with some not included. The sample yields about 200,000 clones, around 86% seen once. Sequencing used peripheral blood. All receptors derive from a man older than 75 with acute or convalescent COVID-19.

The CDR3 coding sequence is TGTGCCAGCACTAGACTGACTACGGGGGAGCAGTACTTC. It codes for CASTRLTTGEQYF. This chain links TRBV27 with TRBJ2-7; maybe TRBD2 (5 bases). CDR3 length equals 13 residues. V was cut by 7 bases and J by 7 bases, with 17 bases left in between. Germline V gene sequence: CDR1 MNHEY, CDR2 SMNVEV (reference sequence).

V and J are TRBV7-3 and TRBJ2-1; 9 nucleotides match TRBD1. CDR3 length: 15 residues. CDR1 SGHTA and CDR2 FQGTGA come from the germline V gene. The V and J ends lost 4 bases and 9 bases, in that order; junction bases with no gene match: 10. The CDR3 sequence: CASSSGQGVGIEQFF. The CDR3 region has the DNA TGTGCCAGCAGCTCGGGACAGGGCGTTGGTATTGAGCAGTTCTTC.

This chain uses TRBV18 with TRBJ1-6, with no clear D. The V and J ends lost 0 bases and 9 bases respectively, with 9 bases between them. CDR1 KGHSH and CDR2 LQKENI come from the germline V gene. The CDR3 length is 14 residues. The CDR3 DNA reads as TGTGCCAGCTCACCACCCACAGCAGTTTCACCCCTCCACTTT. Protein sequence: CASSPPTAVSPLHF.

This sequence joins TRBV3-1 (or the pseudogene TRBV3-2) and TRBJ2-3, with TRBD2 matching over 10 bases. Germline trimming cut 0 bases from V and 2 bases from J; bases unmatched to any gene: 8. Germline V CDR1 and CDR2: LGHDT, YNNKEL (reference sequence). This CDR3 region has 18 residues. CDR3 coding DNA: TGTGCCAGCAGCCAAGATTTTAGCCTAGCGGGGGACACAGATACGCAGTATTTT. Its translation is CASSQDFSLAGDTDTQYF.

The chain couples TRBV30 to TRBJ2-7, with 11 bases fitting TRBD1. Per germline, CDR1 GTSNPN and CDR2 SVGIG (reference sequence). Trimming cost V 3 bases and J 3 bases; bases outside gene matches: 7. CDR3 length equals 15 residues. CDR3: CAWSRDRGFVYEQYF. CDR3 bases: TGTGCCTGGAGCCGGGACAGGGGGTTCGTCTACGAGCAGTACTTC.

DNA for the CDR3: TGTGCCTGGAGGAAGGGGTCCAGGGGCAATCAGCCCCAGCATTTT. Translating gives CAWRKGSRGNQPQHF. The V and J genes are TRBV30 and TRBJ1-5; TRBD1 is a possible D gene (5 bases). The CDR3 sequence is 15 residues long. V lost 3 bases and J 2 bases, leaving 14 bases between the germline ends. Germline assignment: CDR1 GTSNPN and CDR2 SVGIG (reference sequence).